One sample yielded the 13 T cell receptor beta chains listed below, sequenced in a study of CD8+CD57+ T cells in acquired aplastic anemia. Sequenced patients had shown CD8+CD57+ cell expansion by flow cytometry. Genomic DNA was employed as the template in profiling TCR beta VDJ and CDR3. TCRdb reprocessed the reads via MiXCR and lists one record per CDR3 protein. The sample holds some 92,000 distinct CDR3 sequences, around 68% seen once. Sample: sorted CD4+, CD8+, or CD8+CD57+ T cells (not recorded which) from PBMCs. These TCRs come from a human donor with aplastic anemia.

This chain joins TRBV20-1 and TRBJ2-5; TRBD2 matches 8 bases. Germline V gene data show CDR1 as DFQATT and CDR2 as SNEGSKA (reference sequence). V lost 6 bases, J lost 5 bases, and 14 bases stayed unmatched. The CDR3 extends over 15 amino acids. The CDR3 sequence is CSAPIRSGVRETQYF. The CDR3 nucleotides read TGCAGTGCCCCGATTCGTAGCGGGGTTAGGGAGACCCAGTACTTC.

The chain employs TRBV11-1 and TRBJ2-7, with unresolved D. The CDR3 is made up of 11 amino acids. Trimming removed 3 bases from V and 6 bases from J, with 6 bases in between. Germline CDR1 SGHAT, CDR2 FQDESV (reference sequence). CDR3 in DNA: TGTGCCAGCAGCTTTAAAGGCGAGCAGTACTTC. It is translated as CASSFKGEQYF.

The chain carries TRBV7-9 and TRBJ2-7; a possible D gene is TRBD1 (5 bases). This CDR3 comprises 15 residues. The germline V gene encodes CDR1 SEHNR and CDR2 FQNEAQ (reference sequence). V lost 1 base to trimming and J lost 2 bases, with 12 bases between them. This chain's CDR3 is CASSLGQNPTYEQYF. The CDR3 DNA follows: TGTGCCAGCAGCTTAGGACAGAACCCCACCTACGAGCAGTACTTC.

The DNA of the CDR3 is TGCAGTGCTAGCACGGGGAGAAATTCACCCCTCCACTTT. Amino acid sequence: CSASTGRNSPLHF. The rearrangement links TRBV20-1 to TRBJ1-6; D uncertain. The germline V and J ends were trimmed by 3 bases and 7 bases, with 10 bases remaining between them. This CDR3 region has 13 residues. The germline V gene encodes CDR1 DFQATT and CDR2 SNEGSKA (reference sequence).

The chain recombines TRBV25-1 with TRBJ2-7, with 7 bases that match TRBD1. The germline V gene has CDR1 MGHDK and CDR2 SYGVNS. Germline trimming cut 3 bases from V and 3 bases from J; bases unmatched to any gene: 8. The CDR3 loop spans 15 amino acids. This chain's CDR3 is CASSDRDSTFYEQYF. CDR3 nucleotides: TGTGCCAGCAGTGACCGGGACAGTACCTTCTACGAGCAGTACTTC.

The V gene is TRBV7-9, the J gene TRBJ1-1; D is undetermined. The CDR3 has 11 residues. Per the germline V gene, CDR1 is SEHNR and CDR2 is FQNEAQ (reference sequence). V gave up 4 bases and J gave up 1 base, with 1 base separating them. CDR3 sequence reads: CASSSNTEAFF. The CDR3, as DNA: TGTGCCAGCAGCTCGAACACTGAAGCTTTCTTT.

The chain combines TRBV20-1 with TRBJ1-1; D gene uncertain. The germline V gene has CDR1 DFQATT and CDR2 SNEGSKA (reference sequence). Trimming cost V 0 bases and J 6 bases, with 11 bases left between them. CDR3 size: 13 residues. The CDR3 loop reads CSAREGPSAEAFF. The CDR3 coding sequence is TGCAGTGCTAGAGAGGGCCCTTCAGCTGAAGCTTTCTTT.

The CDR3 DNA is TGTGCCAGCAGCCTACTAGCGGGAGGGGGGGAGACCCAGTACTTC. It specifies CASSLLAGGGETQYF. The chain uses TRBV7-2 and TRBJ2-5; 13 nucleotides align to TRBD2. This CDR3 is 15 amino acids long. Germline loops: CDR1 SGHTA, CDR2 FQGNSA. Trimming cost V 5 bases and J 5 bases; bases outside gene matches: 5.

This clonotype has a handful of counts. The chain uses TRBV10-3 and TRBJ1-2; tentatively, D is TRBD1 (5 bases). Deletions cut 7 bases from V and 4 bases from J, with 13 bases between. Germline V gene data show CDR1 as ENHRY and CDR2 as SYGVKD. CDR3 length: 13 amino acids. The CDR3 spells CAITRERGYGYTF. CDR3 bases: TGTGCCATCACCAGGGAGAGGGGCTATGGCTACACCTTC.

The rearrangement links TRBV15 to TRBJ2-1; 7 positions agree with TRBD1. The CDR3 has 16 residues. The V gene's germline CDR1 is LNHNV and CDR2 YYDKDF (reference sequence). V gave up 0 bases and J gave up 6 bases; unmatched junction bases: 8. DNA for the CDR3: TGTGCCACCAGCAGAGATTCCGGGACAGTCTTCAATGAGCAGTTCTTC. Encoded protein: CATSRDSGTVFNEQFF.

The V gene is TRBV7-3, the J gene TRBJ2-7, with D unresolved. CDR1 is SGHTA, CDR2 FQGTGA, per germline. The V gene lost 9 bases and the J gene lost 4 bases, with 19 bases spanning the gap. There are 14 residues in the CDR3. CDR3 residues: CASSPRNPPYEQYF. DNA for the CDR3: TGTGCCAGTAGTCCCCGGAACCCGCCATACGAGCAGTACTTC.

The chain carries TRBV24-1 and TRBJ1-1, with a possible D match to TRBD1 (5 bases). Deletions cut 4 bases from V and 4 bases from J, with 12 bases between. The CDR3 totals 14 residues. From germline, CDR1 is KGHDR and CDR2 SFDVKD. This CDR3 reads CATSERGGGTEAFF. The CDR3 bases are TGTGCCACCAGTGAGAGGGGTGGGGGCACTGAAGCTTTCTTT.

V is TRBV7-6 and J is TRBJ2-2, with D uncertain. CDR1 is SGHVS, CDR2 FNYEAQ, per germline. V lost 2 bases to trimming and J lost 0 bases, with 4 bases between them. This CDR3 has 14 amino acids. CDR3 nucleotide sequence: TGTGCCAGCAGCTTATTGCCGAACACCGGGGAGCTGTTTTTT. Amino acids: CASSLLPNTGELFF.